This T cell receptor beta chain stems from a study of shared clonotypes between healthy human individuals. Data came from immunoSEQ multiplex PCR; TCRdb stores just in-frame clones and leaves some out. The sample shows 1,400,000 or so clones, 97% to 99% of them seen only once. In the case of this clone: The antigen is undetermined.

CDR3 length equals 16 residues. Trimming removed 5 bases from V and 3 bases from J; junction bases left unmatched: 10. CDR1 and CDR2 from the germline V gene are SGHVS and FNYEAQ. Every donor was a Caucasian adult from Nashville, Tennessee. General study points: It was the few donors that limited the genetic and exposure-history diversity represented. Estimated richness values were generally larger in naive subsets than in memory subsets. Donor clonotype sharing was expected to depend on sequencing depth.

The chain couples TRBV7-6 to TRBJ2-5, with 9 bases aligning to TRBD2. The receptor comes from a man younger than 40 in good health. Specimen: naive CD4+ T cells sorted from blood. Documented subset: CD45RA+ positively selected. The DNA for the CDR3 is TGTGCCAGCAGCCAACGGAGCGCTAGCGGGAAAGAGACCCAGTACTTC. Amino acid sequence: CASSQRSASGKETQYF.